By share, the clone carrying this TCR beta chain ranks as medium-sized (0.01 to 0.1%). Its target is not known. This sample stems from a study of response to subunit inactivated influenza vaccine. The study's findings and limits: It was the authors' suggestion that each seasonal influenza vaccination recruits few new T cells.

Germline V lookup: CDR1 SGHTA, CDR2 FQGNSA. CDR3 length: 13 residues. V was shortened by 2 bases and J by 10 bases, with 15 bases between the two germline ends. TCRdb used MiXCR to reprocess the RT-PCR reads, holding one entry per CDR3 protein. The sample lists roughly 500,000 distinct CDR3 sequences, around 21% occurring once. The sample was also reused in another study, on T cells expressing NK-cell markers. From that study: Scientists made TCR beta cDNA using 5'RACE template switching with UMIs. According to the study, TCR beta repertoires originated from sorted CD3+CD56+NKG2C+, CD3+CD56+NKG2C- and CD3+CD56-NKG2C+ T cells. The share of CD8+ T cells held by dominant NKG2C+ clonotypes was roughly 1.0-8% in roughly 6 donors.

The chain carries TRBV7-2 and TRBJ2-7; D perhaps matches TRBD1 (6 bases). The source of this sequence is a man between 50 and 59 years old who received an inactivated influenza vaccine. The specimen comprised CD4+ T cells sorted from PBMCs, sampled 11 to 12 days after vaccination. For the CDR3, the DNA is TGTGCCAGCAGCTTAACAGGGACCCAAGATCAGTACTTC. It yields the protein CASSLTGTQDQYF.